The 25 T cell receptor beta chains below all came from one sample that was sequenced in a study of siplizumab effects on memory and regulatory T cells. Generated by immunoSEQ multiplex PCR, the TCRdb table keeps only in-frame clones and is missing some. The sample gives 65,000 to 70,000 clones, 88% of which show up once; 1.5% to 2% is in the top ten. The material sequenced was Tregs sorted from blood. These receptors came from a human donor in good health.

The CDR3 nucleotides are TGTGCCAGCAGTGAAAACCAAGCACGTATCTACGAGCAGTACTTC. Its protein is CASSENQARIYEQYF. This rearrangement joins TRBV2 to TRBJ2-7; unclear D gene. This CDR3 spans 15 amino acids. In germline, CDR1 is SNHLY, CDR2 FYNNEI. V lost 2 bases to trimming and J lost 3 bases, with 14 bases between them. Using reference TRBV2 and TRBJ2-7 for the parts outside the CDR3, the full variable domain is EPEVTQTPSHQVTQMGQEVILRCVPISNHLYFYWYRQILGQKVEFLVSFYNNEISEKSEIFDDQFSVERPDGSNFTLKIRSTKLEDSAMYFCASSENQARIYEQYFGPGTRLTVT.

This chain links TRBV11-2 with TRBJ2-5; no definite D call. Per germline, CDR1 SGHAT and CDR2 FQNNGV. V lost 4 bases and J 5 bases, leaving 20 bases between the germline ends. CDR3 size: 16 residues. DNA of the CDR3: TGTGCCAGCAGCTCGACAACGGCGTCCCGGCTGGAGACCCAGTACTTC. Its translation: CASSSTTASRLETQYF.

This clone was observed once. The chain employs TRBV6-6 and TRBJ1-5; a possible D gene is TRBD1 (5 bases). The CDR3 totals 13 residues. CDR1 MNHNY and CDR2 SVGAGI come from the germline V gene (reference sequence). Deletions cut 6 bases from V and 7 bases from J, with 13 bases between. The CDR3 DNA is TGTGCCAGCAGGCGGGGGGTGGGACAGCCCCAGCATTTT. It translates to CASRRGVGQPQHF.

This chain links TRBV4-2 with TRBJ2-1; 10 bases are shared with TRBD2. CDR3 size: 14 residues. Trimming removed 3 bases from V and 10 bases from J; junction bases left unmatched: 6. The germline CDR1 and CDR2 sequences are LGHNA and YNFKEQ. The CDR3 loop reads CASSHTSGEIEQFF. The CDR3 DNA follows: TGTGCCAGCAGCCACACTAGCGGGGAGATCGAGCAGTTCTTC.

The genes are TRBV20-1 and TRBJ2-1; D remains ambiguous. The CDR3 spans 9 residues. CDR1 is DFQATT and CDR2 is SNEGSKA in the germline V gene (reference sequence). V shed 3 bases and J shed 10 bases, with 4 bases lying between them. The DNA of the CDR3 is TGCAGTGCTAGCAGGGAGCAGTTCTTC. Its translation: CSASREQFF.

The rearrangement links TRBV6-1 to TRBJ1-2; no firm D call. The V gene's germline CDR1 is MNHNS and CDR2 SASEGT. The CDR3 totals 13 residues. Trimming stripped 4 bases from V and 1 base from J, with 7 bases between. The CDR3 here is CASSAADNYGYTF. CDR3 DNA: TGTGCCAGCAGTGCGGCAGATAACTATGGCTACACCTTC.

This chain links TRBV10-3 with TRBJ2-7; TRBD1 agrees at 7 bases. V was pared by 8 bases and J by 7 bases, with 14 bases of the junction left unmatched. Per the germline V gene, CDR1 is ENHRY and CDR2 is SYGVKD. The CDR3 extends over 14 amino acids. This CDR3 reads CAIGTTGSPLEQYF. For the CDR3, the DNA is TGTGCCATCGGGACGACAGGGTCTCCCCTTGAGCAGTACTTC.

The chain combines TRBV6-6 with TRBJ2-4, with 9 bases matching TRBD2. The J segment lost 0 bases and the V segment lost 6 bases, leaving 6 bases of the junction unmatched. In germline, CDR1 is MNHNY, CDR2 SVGAGI (reference sequence). This CDR3 is 16 amino acids long. CDR3 nucleotides: TGTGCCAGCAGCCGCAGCGGGAGGTTAGCCAAAAACATTCAGTACTTC. Residues: CASSRSGRLAKNIQYF.

Here the CDR3 DNA reads TGCGCCAGCAGTCAGCAAAATTCCTGGACAGGGAGCTCCTACGAGCAGTACTTC. Amino acid sequence: CASSQQNSWTGSSYEQYF. The chain uses TRBV23-1 and TRBJ2-7, with TRBD1 matching 8 bases. TRBV23-1 belongs to the ORF category, with a function that is uncertain. The V and J ends lost 3 bases and 0 bases, in that order; junction bases with no gene match: 13. The CDR3 loop spans 18 amino acids.

This chain links TRBV18 with TRBJ1-3, with D unresolved. The CDR3 loop spans 16 amino acids. Germline V gene data show CDR1 as KGHSH and CDR2 as LQKENI. The V gene lost 2 bases and the J gene lost 0 bases, with 11 bases spanning the gap. The CDR3 here is CASSPSRASSGNTIYF. The CDR3 DNA is TGTGCCAGCTCACCAAGTCGAGCTAGCTCTGGAAACACCATATATTTT.

This clone was seen a single time. This chain uses TRBV11-3 with TRBJ2-1; D may be TRBD2 (6 bases). The V end was cut by 2 bases, the J end by 7 bases, with 15 bases between. Per the germline V gene, CDR1 is SGHNT and CDR2 is YENEEA. The CDR3 spans 15 residues. CDR3 DNA sequence: TGTGCCAGCAGCTTATTACGAACTAGCCAAAATGAGCAGTTCTTC. It specifies CASSLLRTSQNEQFF.

The V gene is TRBV19, the J gene TRBJ2-3, with D hard to call. Trimming pared 7 bases from V and 0 bases from J, leaving 8 bases between. The CDR3 is 13 residues long. CDR1 and CDR2 from the germline V gene are LNHDA and SQIVND (reference sequence). The CDR3 DNA sequence: TGTGCCAGTAAGGCCAGCAGCACAGATACGCAGTATTTT. Translation: CASKASSTDTQYF.

V and J are TRBV11-3 and TRBJ2-1, with D perhaps matching TRBD1 (6 bases). Germline CDR1 reads SGHNT; CDR2 reads YENEEA. V lost 2 bases to trimming and J lost 4 bases, with 21 bases between them. The CDR3 runs to 18 residues. CDR3 protein: CASSLRSWGTSLYNEQFF. The CDR3 nucleotides read TGTGCCAGCAGCTTAAGATCTTGGGGGACATCGTTATACAATGAGCAGTTCTTC.

The chain is built from TRBV9 and TRBJ2-5, with D perhaps being TRBD1 or TRBD2 (5 bases each). CDR1 and CDR2 (germline): SGDLS, YYNGEE. Trimming cost V 8 bases and J 2 bases, with 19 bases left between them. CDR3 length: 15 amino acids. CDR3 sequence: CARSRDRDQQETQYF. Written as DNA, the CDR3 is TGTGCCAGATCAAGGGACCGGGACCAACAAGAGACCCAGTACTTC.

J is TRBJ1-4 and V is TRBV6-5; unclear D gene. This CDR3 contains 12 residues. CDR1 is MNHEY, CDR2 SVGAGI, per germline. Deletions cut 6 bases from V and 5 bases from J, with 7 bases between. CDR3 coding DNA: TGTGCCAGCAGGACTCGGAATGAAAAACTGTTTTTT. Its protein is CASRTRNEKLFF.

This sequence joins TRBV7-2 and TRBJ2-1, with 9 bases aligning to TRBD2. The CDR3 covers 16 residues. Looked up from germline, CDR1 is SGHTA and CDR2 is FQGNSA. Trimming at V came to 5 bases and at J to 0 bases, leaving 5 bases not matched to a gene. CDR3 coding DNA: TGTGCCAGCAGCACGGGACTAGCATACTCCTACAATGAGCAGTTCTTC. Translation gives CASSTGLAYSYNEQFF.

The gene calls are TRBV5-4 and TRBJ2-1; 12 nucleotides match TRBD2. V lost 0 bases and J lost 10; bases outside the gene matches: 5. CDR3 length equals 15 residues. In germline, CDR1 is SGHNT, CDR2 YYREEE (reference sequence). The CDR3 protein is CASSLGLAGAQEQFF. In DNA form, the CDR3 reads TGTGCCAGCAGCTTGGGACTAGCGGGAGCCCAGGAGCAGTTCTTC.

The chain employs TRBV5-6 and TRBJ1-5; 9 bases fit TRBD1. CDR1 is SGHDT and CDR2 is YYEEEE in the germline V gene. The V gene end was trimmed by 4 bases and the J gene end by 1 base; junction bases not matched to a gene: 3. CDR3 length equals 15 residues. CDR3 in amino acids: CASSAGTGSNQPQHF. CDR3 bases: TGTGCCAGCAGCGCAGGGACAGGGAGCAATCAGCCCCAGCATTTT.

V gene TRBV30 combines with J gene TRBJ2-5; D could derive from TRBD1 or TRBD2 (6 bases each). This CDR3 comprises 13 residues. V lost 5 bases to trimming and J lost 13 bases, with 23 bases between them. Looked up from germline, CDR1 is GTSNPN and CDR2 is SVGIG (reference sequence). The CDR3 spells CAWGPNRRGRAYF. CDR3 sequence (DNA): TGTGCCTGGGGACCCAACCGCCGGGGGCGCGCGTACTTC.

Here the CDR3 DNA reads TGTGCCAGCAGCTACGGACAGGGAACCTACGAGCAGTACTTC. Protein: CASSYGQGTYEQYF. The gene calls are TRBV7-8 and TRBJ2-7, with 8 bases matching TRBD1. The germline V gene encodes CDR1 SGHVS and CDR2 FQNEAQ. This CDR3 spans 14 amino acids. V dropped 4 bases and J dropped 2; count of bases not matched to a gene: 4.

V is TRBV7-9 and J is TRBJ2-7; the match to TRBD1 covers 8 bases. This CDR3 comprises 17 residues. V was pared by 5 bases and J by 1 base, with 13 bases of the junction left unmatched. Germline V gives CDR1 SEHNR, CDR2 FQNEAQ (reference sequence). The DNA for the CDR3 is TGTGCCAGCAGCATATCGACCGGGACAGGACTTTCCTACGAGCAGTACTTC. Amino acid sequence: CASSISTGTGLSYEQYF.

CDR3 in DNA: TGTGCCAGCAGCCAAGATCGAACACACCCCTATAGCAATCAGCCCCAGCATTTT. Translation gives CASSQDRTHPYSNQPQHF. The chain recombines TRBV4-2 with TRBJ1-5; no firm D call. The CDR3 loop spans 18 amino acids. Trimming cost V 0 bases and J 0 bases, with 15 bases left between them. Germline lookup yields CDR1 LGHNA and CDR2 YNFKEQ.

This clone was counted a few times. The V gene is TRBV5-1, the J gene TRBJ2-2; 11 positions match TRBD2. Germline V CDR1 and CDR2: SGHRS, YFSETQ. The V and J ends lost 2 bases and 6 bases, in that order; junction bases with no gene match: 6. The CDR3 runs to 16 residues. The CDR3 loop reads CASSFTSGSNAGELFF. The CDR3 DNA reads as TGCGCCAGCAGCTTTACTAGCGGGAGTAATGCCGGGGAGCTGTTTTTT. Full variable domain (remainder filled in from reference TRBV5-1 and TRBJ2-2): KAGVTQTPRYLIKTRGQQVTLSCSPISGHRSVSWYQQTPGQGLQFLFEYFSETQRNKGNFPGRFSGRQFSNSRSEMNVSTLELGDSALYLCASSFTSGSNAGELFFGEGSRLTVL.

CDR3 nucleotide sequence: TGTGCCAGCAGGGAGGGACAGTTCTATGGCTACACCTTC. Protein: CASREGQFYGYTF. V usage is TRBV27 and J usage is TRBJ1-2; 7 bases line up with TRBD1. Germline assignment: CDR1 MNHEY and CDR2 SMNVEV (reference sequence). This CDR3 spans 13 amino acids. The V segment lost 6 bases and the J segment 4 bases; nucleotides outside the gene matches: 5.

The gene calls are TRBV2 and TRBJ2-7, with 11 bases that match TRBD2. The J segment lost 4 bases and the V segment lost 5 bases, leaving 1 base of the junction unmatched. The CDR3 extends over 13 amino acids. CDR1 and CDR2 (germline): SNHLY, FYNNEI. CDR3 region: CASSSSGRYEQYF. CDR3 nucleotide sequence: TGTGCCAGCAGTTCTAGCGGGAGGTACGAGCAGTACTTC.